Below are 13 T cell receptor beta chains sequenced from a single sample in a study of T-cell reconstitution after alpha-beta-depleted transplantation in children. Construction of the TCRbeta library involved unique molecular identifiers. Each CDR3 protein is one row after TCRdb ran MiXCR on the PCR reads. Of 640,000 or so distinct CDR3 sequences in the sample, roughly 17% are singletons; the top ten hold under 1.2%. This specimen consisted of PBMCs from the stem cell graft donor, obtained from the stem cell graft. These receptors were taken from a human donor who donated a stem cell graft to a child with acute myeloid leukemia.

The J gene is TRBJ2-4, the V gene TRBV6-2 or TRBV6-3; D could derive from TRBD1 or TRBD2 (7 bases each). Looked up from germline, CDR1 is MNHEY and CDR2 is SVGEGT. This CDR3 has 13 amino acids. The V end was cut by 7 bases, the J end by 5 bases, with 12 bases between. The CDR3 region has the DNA TGTGCCAGCAACAGGGGAGGGGAAAACATTCAGTACTTC. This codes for CASNRGGENIQYF.

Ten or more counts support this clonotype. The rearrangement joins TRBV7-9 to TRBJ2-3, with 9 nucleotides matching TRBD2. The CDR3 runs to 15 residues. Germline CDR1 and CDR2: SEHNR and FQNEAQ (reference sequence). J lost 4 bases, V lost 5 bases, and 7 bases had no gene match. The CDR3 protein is CASSNPGLASDTQYF. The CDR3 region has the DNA TGTGCCAGCAGCAATCCGGGACTAGCATCAGATACGCAGTATTTT. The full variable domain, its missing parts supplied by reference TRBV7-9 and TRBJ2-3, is DTGVSQNPRHKITKRGQNVTFRCDPISEHNRLYWYRQTLGQGPEFLTYFQNEAQLEKSRLLSDRFSAERPKGSFSTLEIQRTEQGDSAMYLCASSNPGLASDTQYFGPGTRLTVL.

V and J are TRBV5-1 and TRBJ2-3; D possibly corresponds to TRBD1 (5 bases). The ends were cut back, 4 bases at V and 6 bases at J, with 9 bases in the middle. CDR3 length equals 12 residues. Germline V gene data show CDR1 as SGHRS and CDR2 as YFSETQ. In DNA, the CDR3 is TGCGCCAGCAGCCAGGGATTGGATACGCAGTATTTT. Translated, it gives CASSQGLDTQYF.

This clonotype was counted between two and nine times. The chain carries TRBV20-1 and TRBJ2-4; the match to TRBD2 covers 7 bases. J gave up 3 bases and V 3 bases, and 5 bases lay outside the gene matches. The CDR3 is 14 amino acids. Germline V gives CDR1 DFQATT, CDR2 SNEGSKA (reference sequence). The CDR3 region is CSASTGGGKNIQYF. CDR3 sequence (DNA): TGCAGTGCTAGTACGGGGGGAGGCAAAAACATTCAGTACTTC.

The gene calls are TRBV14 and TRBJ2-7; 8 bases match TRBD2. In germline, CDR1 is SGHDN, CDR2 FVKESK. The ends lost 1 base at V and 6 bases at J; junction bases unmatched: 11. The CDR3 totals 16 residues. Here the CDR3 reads CASSQVPTGTRREQYF. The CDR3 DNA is TGTGCCAGCAGCCAAGTCCCAACCGGGACTAGACGCGAGCAGTACTTC.

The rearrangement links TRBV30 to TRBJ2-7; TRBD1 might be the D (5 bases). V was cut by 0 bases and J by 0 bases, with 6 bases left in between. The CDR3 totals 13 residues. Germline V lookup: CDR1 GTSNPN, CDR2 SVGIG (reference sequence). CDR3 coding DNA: TGTGCCTGGAGTGTACAGGCCTCCTACGAGCAGTACTTC. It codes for CAWSVQASYEQYF.

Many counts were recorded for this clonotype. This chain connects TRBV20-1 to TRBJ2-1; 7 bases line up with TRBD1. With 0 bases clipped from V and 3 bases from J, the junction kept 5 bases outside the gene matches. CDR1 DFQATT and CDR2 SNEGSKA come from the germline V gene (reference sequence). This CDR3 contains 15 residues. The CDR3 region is CSARDPQGNYNEQFF. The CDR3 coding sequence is TGCAGTGCTAGAGATCCACAGGGGAACTACAATGAGCAGTTCTTC.

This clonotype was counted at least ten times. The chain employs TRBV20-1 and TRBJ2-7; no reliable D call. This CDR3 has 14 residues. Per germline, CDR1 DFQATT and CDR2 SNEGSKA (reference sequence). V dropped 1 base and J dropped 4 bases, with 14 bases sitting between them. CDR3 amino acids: CSARVPTAIYEQYV. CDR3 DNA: TGCAGTGCTAGAGTACCCACAGCAATTTACGAGCAGTACGTC.

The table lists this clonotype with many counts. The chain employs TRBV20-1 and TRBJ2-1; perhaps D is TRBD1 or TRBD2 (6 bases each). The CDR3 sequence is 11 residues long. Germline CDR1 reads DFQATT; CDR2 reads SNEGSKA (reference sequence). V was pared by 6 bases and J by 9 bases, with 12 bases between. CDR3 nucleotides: TGCAGTGCCGCAAGGGGGGCTGAGCAGTTCTTC. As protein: CSAARGAEQFF.

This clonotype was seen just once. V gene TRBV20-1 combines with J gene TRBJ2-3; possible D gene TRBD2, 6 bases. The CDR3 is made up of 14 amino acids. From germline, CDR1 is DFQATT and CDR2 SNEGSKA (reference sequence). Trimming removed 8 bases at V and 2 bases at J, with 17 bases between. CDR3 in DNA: TGCAGTCATCCCAGCGGGCGAGACACAGATACGCAGTATTTT. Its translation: CSHPSGRDTDTQYF.

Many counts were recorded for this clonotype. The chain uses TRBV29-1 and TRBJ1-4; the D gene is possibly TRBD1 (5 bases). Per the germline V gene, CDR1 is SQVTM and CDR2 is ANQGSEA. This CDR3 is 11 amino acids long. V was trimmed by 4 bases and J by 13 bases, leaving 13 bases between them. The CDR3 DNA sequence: TGCAGCGTTGTTACACAGGAAGGACTGTTTTTT. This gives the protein CSVVTQEGLFF.

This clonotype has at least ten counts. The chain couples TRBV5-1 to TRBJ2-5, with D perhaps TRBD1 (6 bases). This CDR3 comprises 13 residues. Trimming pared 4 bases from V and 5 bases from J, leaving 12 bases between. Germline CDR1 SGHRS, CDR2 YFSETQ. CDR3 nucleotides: TGCGCCAGCAGCGTACAGGGCGGGGAGACCCAGTACTTC. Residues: CASSVQGGETQYF.

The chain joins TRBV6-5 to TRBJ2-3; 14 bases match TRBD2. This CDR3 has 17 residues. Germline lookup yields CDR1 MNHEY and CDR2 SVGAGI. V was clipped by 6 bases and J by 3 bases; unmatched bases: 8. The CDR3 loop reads CASRLGLAGGKTDTQYF. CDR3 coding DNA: TGTGCCAGCAGACTCGGACTAGCGGGGGGTAAAACAGATACGCAGTATTTT.